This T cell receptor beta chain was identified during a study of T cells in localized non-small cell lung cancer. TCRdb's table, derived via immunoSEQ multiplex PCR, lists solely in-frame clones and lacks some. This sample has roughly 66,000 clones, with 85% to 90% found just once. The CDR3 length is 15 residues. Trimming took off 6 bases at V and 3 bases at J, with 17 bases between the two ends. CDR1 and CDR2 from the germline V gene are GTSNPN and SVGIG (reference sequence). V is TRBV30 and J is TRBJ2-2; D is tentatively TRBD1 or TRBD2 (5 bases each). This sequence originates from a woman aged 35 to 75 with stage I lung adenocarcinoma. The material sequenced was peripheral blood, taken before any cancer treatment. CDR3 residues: CACLQGAFYTGELFF. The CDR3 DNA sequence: TGTGCCTGCCTTCAGGGAGCTTTTTACACCGGGGAGCTGTTTTTT.